This entry features one T cell receptor beta chain sequence. The library put unique molecular identifiers onto individual cDNA molecules. Per the original methods: Samples held a median of roughly 100,000 TCRs, range roughly 20,000–700,000. TCRdb reprocessed the RACE reads via MiXCR and lists one record per CDR3 protein. TCRdb's processing, not the study's, gives the V and J calls here. The sample holds about 380,000 distinct CDR3 sequences; roughly 4.6% are singletons and the top ten take approximately 2.8%. The record originates from a study of human T cells and chemical hapten exposure. The time point here: pre-sensitization, week 0. Treatment defined: therapeutic diphenylcyclopropenone sensitization with weekly scalp DPC. The germline gives CDR1 MNHEY, CDR2 SMNVEV (reference sequence). V was shortened by 2 bases and J by 0 bases, with 7 bases between the two germline ends. The CDR3 has 14 residues.

The rearrangement links TRBV27 to TRBJ1-1, with D unresolved. Source: whole blood, taken in connection with sensitization to the hapten diphenylcyclopropenone (DPC). The clonotype comes from a woman aged 45 to 65 with alopecia areata. Some clones in this sample may be carry-over from other donors' samples. The DNA of the CDR3 is TGTGCCAGCAGTTTACGGTTCATGAACACTGAAGCTTTCTTT. Its protein is CASSLRFMNTEAFF.